This passage covers 3 T cell receptor beta chains from one sample sequenced in a study of human thymus T cells (dated by TCRdb to 2020 to 2021). Thymus tissue was collected as surgical resects that were removed during corrective cardiac surgery. The library was generated by the immunoSEQ multiplex PCR assay. TCRdb took over this immuneACCESS table, retaining in-frame rearrangements with V and J assigned. Such tables are incomplete; in checked studies, under half of the missing clones stem from an unresolved V gene, and the remainder is unexplained. Present in this sample are about 120,000 clones, around 94% of which were seen just once. The top ten clones comprise around 0.024% of the sample. Sequencing used thymus tissue. These receptor sequences come from a boy less than two years old with a congenital heart defect but otherwise immunologically healthy.

This clone appeared a single time. CDR3 nucleotide sequence: TGTGCCAGCAGTTTATCGGCAGGGAGGAATTCACCCCTCCACTTT. This codes for CASSLSAGRNSPLHF. V gene TRBV27 combines with J gene TRBJ1-6; weak D call: TRBD1 (5 bases). This CDR3 spans 15 amino acids. Germline V gene sequence: CDR1 MNHEY, CDR2 SMNVEV (reference sequence). Trimming took 0 bases from V and 7 from J, leaving 10 bases between them.

V is TRBV7-2 and J is TRBJ1-1; D not certain. Germline assignment: CDR1 SGHTA and CDR2 FQGNSA. V was cut by 0 bases and J by 8 bases, with 16 bases left in between. The CDR3 sequence is 15 residues long. This chain's CDR3 is CASSLAPSLLGEAFF. CDR3 in DNA: TGTGCCAGCAGCTTAGCTCCCAGTTTGTTGGGGGAAGCTTTCTTT.

CDR3 nucleotide sequence: TGTGCCAGCAGCTTGGTGGGGCAAGAGACCCAGTACTTC. As protein: CASSLVGQETQYF. The chain couples TRBV5-4 to TRBJ2-5; no firm D call. Germline V gene data show CDR1 as SGHNT and CDR2 as YYREEE (reference sequence). The CDR3 length is 13 residues. V lost 0 bases to trimming and J lost 2 bases, with 5 bases between them.